The T cell receptor beta chain under discussion was sequenced for a study of blood T cell repertoires in COVID-19. TCRdb's table, derived via immunoSEQ multiplex PCR, lists solely in-frame clones and lacks some. The sample consists of roughly 120,000 clones, around nine tenths of them appearing once. This clone was recorded once. Trimming cost V 4 bases and J 0 bases; bases outside gene matches: 8. Germline-derived CDR1 and CDR2 are SGHVS and FQNEAQ. The CDR3 is 16 residues long. The sample consisted of peripheral blood. The gene calls are TRBV7-8 and TRBJ1-1; 7 nucleotides match TRBD1. This TCR came from a human donor with active COVID-19. The donor label of this sample is uncertain. Here the CDR3 DNA reads TGTGCCAGCAGCTCTTCAGGGGGTCGGATGAACACTGAAGCTTTCTTT. As protein: CASSSSGGRMNTEAFF.